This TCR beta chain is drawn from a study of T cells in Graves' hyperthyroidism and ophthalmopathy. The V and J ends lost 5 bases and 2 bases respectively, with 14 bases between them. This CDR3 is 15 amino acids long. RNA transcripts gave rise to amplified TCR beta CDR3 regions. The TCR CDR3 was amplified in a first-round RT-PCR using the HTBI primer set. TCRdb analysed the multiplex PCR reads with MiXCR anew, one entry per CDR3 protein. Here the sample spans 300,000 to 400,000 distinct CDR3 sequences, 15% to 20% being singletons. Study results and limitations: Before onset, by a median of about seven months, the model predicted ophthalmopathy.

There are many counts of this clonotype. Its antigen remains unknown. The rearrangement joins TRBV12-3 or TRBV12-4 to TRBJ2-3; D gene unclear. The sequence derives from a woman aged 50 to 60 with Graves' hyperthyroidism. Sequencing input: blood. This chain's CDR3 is CASSPRDTITDTQYF. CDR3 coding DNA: TGTGCCAGCAGTCCTAGGGATACCATCACAGATACGCAGTATTTT.